Following are 5 T cell receptor beta chains from one sample sequenced in a study of identical twins. TCRdb reprocessed the 5' RACE reads via MiXCR and lists one record per CDR3 protein. The sample holds hundreds of thousands of distinct CDR3 sequences, 9% to 15% seen once. These sequences were also reported in another study, on yellow fever vaccine responses in identical twins.

The sample was PBMCs. The source of these receptors is a woman under 30 in good health.

V is TRBV6-5 and J is TRBJ2-7; D unresolved. Per germline, CDR1 MNHEY and CDR2 SVGAGI. V dropped 0 bases and J dropped 6 bases, with 6 bases sitting between them. The CDR3 totals 12 residues. The CDR3 loop is CASSYSGIEQYF. Here the CDR3 DNA reads TGTGCCAGCAGTTACTCGGGGATCGAGCAGTACTTC.

The sample holds a few counts of this clonotype. The J gene is TRBJ2-5, the V gene TRBV10-3; 8 nucleotides agree with TRBD2. This CDR3 spans 15 amino acids. CDR1 is ENHRY, CDR2 SYGVKD, per germline. V was pared by 3 bases and J by 0 bases, with 3 bases of the junction left unmatched. The CDR3 region has the DNA TGTGCCATCAGTGACCCGGGGGGGTACCAAGAGACCCAGTACTTC. Protein: CAISDPGGYQETQYF.

This clonotype was seen ten or more times. The genes are TRBV20-1 and TRBJ1-4; 9 bases match TRBD1. V was pared by 3 bases and J by 7 bases, with 3 bases of the junction left unmatched. The V gene's germline CDR1 is DFQATT and CDR2 SNEGSKA (reference sequence). CDR3 length equals 13 residues. The CDR3 reads CSARTGGTEKLFF. In DNA, the CDR3 is TGCAGTGCTAGGACAGGGGGTACTGAAAAACTGTTTTTT.

This clonotype was counted between two and nine times. The chain couples TRBV27 to TRBJ2-1, with 8 bases lining up with TRBD1. Germline assignment: CDR1 MNHEY and CDR2 SMNVEV (reference sequence). The CDR3 is 21 amino acids. Trimming cost V 0 bases and J 1 base; bases outside gene matches: 17. The CDR3 bases are TGTGCCAGCAGTTTATCCCACCGTCCTCGGGACAGGATTGGTTCCTACAATGAGCAGTTCTTC. Residues: CASSLSHRPRDRIGSYNEQFF.

V is TRBV20-1 and J is TRBJ2-3; no definite D call. V was pared by 4 bases and J by 1 base, with 9 bases between. This CDR3 is built from 13 residues. From germline, CDR1 is DFQATT and CDR2 SNEGSKA (reference sequence). The chain's CDR3 is CSAKIPRTDTQYF. Here the CDR3 DNA reads TGCAGTGCTAAAATCCCCCGCACAGATACGCAGTATTTT.